At least ten counts were recorded for the clone carrying this T cell receptor (beta chain). The antigen remains unidentified. TCRdb reprocessed the 5' RACE reads via MiXCR and lists one record per CDR3 protein. Here the sample spans about 520,000 distinct CDR3 sequences, under 25% being singletons. Donors were all healthy Caucasians. This CDR3 has 12 amino acids. V was shortened by 4 bases and J by 7 bases, with 11 bases between the two germline ends. The sample is drawn from a study of identical twins. Broader study findings: It was possible that invariant MAIT and iNKT cells partly confounded the zero-insertion analyses.

The same specimen was also included in a second study, on T cells expressing NK-cell markers. As that report states: Dominant NKG2C+ clonotypes accounted for roughly 1.0-7.0% of CD8+ T cells in more than 5 donors.

The sample was CD4+ T cells sorted from blood. V usage is TRBV12-3 or TRBV12-4 and J usage is TRBJ2-7; D ambiguous. The TCR comes from a woman aged 18-29 years in good health. Here the CDR3 reads CASSWIGREQYF. In DNA, the CDR3 is TGTGCCAGCAGTTGGATCGGTCGGGAGCAGTACTTC.